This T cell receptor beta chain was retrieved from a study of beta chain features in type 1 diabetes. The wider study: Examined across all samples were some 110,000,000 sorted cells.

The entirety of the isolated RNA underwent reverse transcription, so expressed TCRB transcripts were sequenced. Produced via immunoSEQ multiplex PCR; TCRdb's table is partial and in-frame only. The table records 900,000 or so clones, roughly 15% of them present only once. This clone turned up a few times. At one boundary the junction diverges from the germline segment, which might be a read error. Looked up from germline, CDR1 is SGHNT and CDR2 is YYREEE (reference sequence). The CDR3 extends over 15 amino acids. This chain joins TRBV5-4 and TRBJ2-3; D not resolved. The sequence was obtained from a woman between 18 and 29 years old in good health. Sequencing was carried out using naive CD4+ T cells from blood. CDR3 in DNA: TGCGCCAGCAGCCACCGCGGAGCCCGCACAGATACGCAGTATTTT. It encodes CASSHRGARTDTQYF.